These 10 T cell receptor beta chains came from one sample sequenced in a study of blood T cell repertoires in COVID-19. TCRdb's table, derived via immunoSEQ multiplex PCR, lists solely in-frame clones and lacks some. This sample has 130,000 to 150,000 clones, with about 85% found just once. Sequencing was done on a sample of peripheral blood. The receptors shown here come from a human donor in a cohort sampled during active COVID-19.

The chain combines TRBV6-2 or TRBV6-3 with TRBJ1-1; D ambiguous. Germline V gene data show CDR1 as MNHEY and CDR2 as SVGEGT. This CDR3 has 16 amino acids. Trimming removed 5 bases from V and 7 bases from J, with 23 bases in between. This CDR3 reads CASSRRYSVSGVEAFF. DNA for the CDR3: TGTGCCAGCAGTCGGAGGTACAGCGTTTCGGGTGTTGAAGCTTTCTTT.

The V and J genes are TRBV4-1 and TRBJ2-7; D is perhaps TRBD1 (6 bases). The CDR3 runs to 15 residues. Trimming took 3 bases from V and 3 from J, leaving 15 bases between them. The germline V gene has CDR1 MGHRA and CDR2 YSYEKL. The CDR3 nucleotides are TGCGCCAGCAGCCACCTACAGGGAACATTCTACGAGCAGTACTTC. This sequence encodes CASSHLQGTFYEQYF.

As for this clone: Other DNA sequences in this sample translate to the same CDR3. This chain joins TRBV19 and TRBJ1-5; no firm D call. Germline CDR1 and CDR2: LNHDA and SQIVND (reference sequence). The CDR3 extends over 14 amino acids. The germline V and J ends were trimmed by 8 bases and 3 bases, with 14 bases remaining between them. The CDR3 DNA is TGTGCCAGTCGTTCCTCAGGTTCCAATCAGCCCCAGCATTTT. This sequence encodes CASRSSGSNQPQHF.

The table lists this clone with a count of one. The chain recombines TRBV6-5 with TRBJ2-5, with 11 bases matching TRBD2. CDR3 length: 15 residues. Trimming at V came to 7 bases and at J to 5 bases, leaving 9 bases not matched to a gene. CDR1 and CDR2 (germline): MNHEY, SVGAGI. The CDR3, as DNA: TGTGCCAGCACACCTAGCGGGGGGCGTTGGGAGACCCAGTACTTC. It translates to CASTPSGGRWETQYF.

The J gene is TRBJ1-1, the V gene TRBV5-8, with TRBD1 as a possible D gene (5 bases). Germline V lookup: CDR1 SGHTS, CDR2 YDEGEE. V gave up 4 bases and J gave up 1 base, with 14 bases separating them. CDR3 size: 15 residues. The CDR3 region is CASSQGRGSNTEAFF. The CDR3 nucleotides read TGTGCCAGCAGCCAAGGGAGGGGTTCGAACACTGAAGCTTTCTTT.

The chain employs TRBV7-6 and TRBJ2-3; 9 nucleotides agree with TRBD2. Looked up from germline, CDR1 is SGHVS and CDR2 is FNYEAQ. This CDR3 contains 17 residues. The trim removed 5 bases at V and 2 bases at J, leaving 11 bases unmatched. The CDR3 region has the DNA TGTGCCAGCAGCCTCGGGCTTAGCGGGGGCTCCACAGATACGCAGTATTTT. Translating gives CASSLGLSGGSTDTQYF.

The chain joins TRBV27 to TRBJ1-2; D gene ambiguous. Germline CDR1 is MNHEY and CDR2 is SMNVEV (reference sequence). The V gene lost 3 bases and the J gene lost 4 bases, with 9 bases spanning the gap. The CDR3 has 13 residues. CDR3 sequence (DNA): TGTGCCAGCAGTTTGCGCAGGTTCTATGGCTACACCTTC. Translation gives CASSLRRFYGYTF.

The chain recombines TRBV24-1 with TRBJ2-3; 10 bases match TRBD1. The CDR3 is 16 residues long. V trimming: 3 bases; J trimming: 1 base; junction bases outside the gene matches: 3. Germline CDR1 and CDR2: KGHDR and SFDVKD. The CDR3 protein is CATSDRQGAGTDTQYF. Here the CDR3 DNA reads TGTGCCACCAGTGATCGACAGGGGGCTGGCACAGATACGCAGTATTTT.

The CDR3 DNA reads as TGTGCCAGCAGTTTCAGGACACCCTACGAGCAGTACTTC. Translation gives CASSFRTPYEQYF. The chain is built from TRBV28 and TRBJ2-7; D is possibly TRBD1 (5 bases). Trimming left V 3 bases short and J 2 bases short, with 8 bases between. CDR3 size: 13 residues. Looked up from germline, CDR1 is MDHEN and CDR2 is SYDVKM.

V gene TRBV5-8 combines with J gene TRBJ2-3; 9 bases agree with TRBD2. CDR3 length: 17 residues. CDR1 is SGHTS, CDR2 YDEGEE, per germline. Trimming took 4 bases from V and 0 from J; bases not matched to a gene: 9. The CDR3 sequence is CASSPPAGGGSTDTQYF. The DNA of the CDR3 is TGTGCCAGCAGCCCCCCGGCGGGGGGGGGTAGCACAGATACGCAGTATTTT. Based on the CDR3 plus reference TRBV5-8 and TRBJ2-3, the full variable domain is EAGVTQSPTHLIKTRGQQATLRCSPISGHTSVYWYQQALGLGLQFLLWYDEGEERNRGNFPPRFSGRQFPNYSSELNVNALELEDSALYLCASSPPAGGGSTDTQYFGPGTRLTVL.